These T cell receptor beta chains were read from a single sample in a study of blood T cell repertoires in COVID-19. TCRdb's copy holds only in-frame clones and misses some; the assay was immunoSEQ multiplex PCR. The repertoire includes some 190,000 clones, more than 80% of them detected once, and 7.8% sits in the top ten. Sequencing input: peripheral blood. The receptor source for this set is an elderly woman with COVID-19, enrolled during active disease. The CDR3 runs from the conserved cysteine through the conserved F or W. A D gene is named only where the DNA matches it firmly. Clone sizes are given selectively: once, few, many, or a class where the clone is expanded.

v_gene	d_gene	j_gene	len	abundance	CDR3aa	CDR3nt
TRBV12-3/TRBV12-4	.	TRBJ1-1	13	few	CASSRVSNTEAFF	TGTGCCAGCAGCAGGGTATCGAACACTGAAGCTTTCTTT
TRBV4-2	TRBD1	TRBJ1-2	15	few	CASSQVGTGGLGYTF	TGTGCCAGCAGCCAAGTGGGGACAGGGGGCCTTGGCTACACCTTC
TRBV7-2	.	TRBJ2-1	16	.	CASSLAGGGLYNEQFF	TGTGCCAGCAGCTTAGCAGGGGGGGGTCTCTACAATGAGCAGTTCTTC
TRBV2	.	TRBJ2-6	15	.	CASSTGGSGANVLTF	TGTGCCAGCAGCACAGGAGGGTCTGGGGCCAACGTCCTGACTTTC
TRBV7-9	.	TRBJ1-2	14	.	CASTPYGVTYGYTF	TGTGCCAGCACCCCGTACGGGGTTACCTATGGCTACACCTTC
TRBV20-1	.	TRBJ2-5	13	.	CSASSAGGRTQYF	TGCAGTGCTAGTAGCGCCGGGGGAAGGACCCAGTACTTC
TRBV28	.	TRBJ1-1	15	.	CASSFRPFRGTEAFF	TGTGCCAGCAGTTTTAGACCCTTTAGGGGCACTGAAGCTTTCTTT
TRBV6-5	TRBD1	TRBJ2-7	14	.	CATKGQLMDYEQYF	TGTGCCACAAAGGGACAGCTGATGGACTACGAGCAGTACTTC
TRBV5-3	.	TRBJ2-7	14	once	CASYRVIVSYEQYF	TGTGCCAGTTACAGGGTGATCGTCTCCTACGAGCAGTACTTC
TRBV7-9	.	TRBJ1-1	12	.	CASSLGTAEAFF	TGTGCCAGCAGCTTAGGGACAGCTGAAGCTTTCTTT
TRBV5-1	TRBD2	TRBJ2-7	14	.	CASKGAGGPYEQYF	TGCGCCAGCAAAGGAGCGGGAGGGCCCTACGAGCAGTACTTC
TRBV7-2	.	TRBJ2-1	14	.	CASSFGQGRNEQFF	TGTGCCAGCAGCTTTGGGCAGGGAAGGAATGAGCAGTTCTTC
TRBV9	TRBD1	TRBJ1-2	15	once	CASSATGVPTYGYTF	TGTGCCAGCAGCGCAACAGGGGTCCCCACCTATGGCTACACCTTC
TRBV5-6	.	TRBJ2-3	13	.	CASSLRDTDTQYF	TGTGCCAGCAGCCTCAGGGACACAGATACGCAGTATTTT
TRBV7-9	TRBD1	TRBJ1-5	16	.	CASSLGQGVPNQPQHF	TGTGCCAGCAGCCTGGGACAGGGGGTTCCAAATCAGCCCCAGCATTTT
TRBV3-1/TRBV3-2	.	TRBJ2-3	14	.	CASSQQGSTDTQYF	TGTGCCAGCAGCCAACAGGGAAGCACAGATACGCAGTATTTT
TRBV18	TRBD1	TRBJ1-2	15	once	CASSPLDRDGYGYTF	TGTGCCAGCTCACCCTTGGACAGGGACGGCTATGGCTACACCTTC
TRBV19	TRBD1	TRBJ1-1	14	.	CASTPGQGNTEAFF	TGTGCCAGTACCCCGGGACAGGGGAACACTGAAGCTTTCTTT
TRBV4-1	.	TRBJ1-6	16	.	CASSQEGGNRVSPLHF	TGCGCCAGCAGCCAAGAGGGGGGGAACAGGGTTTCACCCCTCCACTTT
TRBV24-1	.	TRBJ1-5	13	.	CATSPAGNQPQHF	TGTGCCACCAGCCCTGCGGGGAATCAGCCCCAGCATTTT
TRBV18	.	TRBJ1-6	15	.	CASSPGQAASSPLHF	TGTGCCAGCTCACCAGGGCAAGCCGCGAGTTCACCCCTCCACTTT
TRBV7-2	.	TRBJ2-1	13	.	CASSFPGSDEQFF	TGTGCCAGCAGCTTCCCCGGGAGCGATGAGCAGTTCTTC
TRBV5-4	TRBD1	TRBJ1-2	15	.	CASSLETGGSGGYTF	TGTGCCAGCAGCTTGGAAACAGGGGGCTCGGGTGGCTACACCTTC
TRBV5-1	.	TRBJ1-6	15	few	CASSLGGPDNSPLHF	TGCGCCAGCAGCTTGGGGGGCCCAGATAATTCACCCCTCCACTTT
TRBV10-3	.	TRBJ1-1	11	.	CAIRGDTEAFF	TGTGCCATCAGAGGGGACACTGAAGCTTTCTTT
TRBV6-5	.	TRBJ1-3	14	.	CASSQGVGSDTIYF	TGTGCCAGCAGCCAGGGCGTAGGGTCGGACACCATATATTTT
TRBV5-6	.	TRBJ1-2	13	.	CASSRGVGYGYTF	TGTGCCAGCAGCCGGGGTGTAGGGTATGGCTACACCTTC
TRBV18	.	TRBJ1-3	16	few	CASSPSRGKSGNTIYF	TGTGCCAGCTCACCAAGCCGGGGGAAGTCTGGAAACACCATATATTTT
TRBV5-1	.	TRBJ2-1	13	.	CASSFGGMNEQFF	TGCGCCAGCAGCTTTGGAGGTATGAATGAGCAGTTCTTC
TRBV18	.	TRBJ2-2	14	few	CASSPPGRTGELFF	TGTGCCAGCTCACCACCAGGGAGAACCGGGGAGCTGTTTTTT
TRBV5-1	.	TRBJ2-7	13	.	CASSSQGPHEQYF	TGCGCCAGCAGCTCACAGGGCCCCCACGAGCAGTACTTC
TRBV19	TRBD1	TRBJ2-1	14	.	CATTPGQGYNEQFF	TGTGCCACCACCCCGGGACAGGGCTACAATGAGCAGTTCTTC
TRBV15	.	TRBJ2-7	12	.	CATSRDLYEQYF	TGTGCCACCAGCAGAGATCTCTACGAGCAGTACTTC
TRBV6-2/TRBV6-3	.	TRBJ2-7	12	few	CASSSLSYEQYF	TGTGCCAGCAGCTCCCTCTCCTACGAGCAGTACTTC
TRBV24-1	.	TRBJ1-1	14	.	CATSETDLDTEAFF	TGTGCCACCAGTGAGACAGACCTGGACACTGAAGCTTTCTTT
TRBV28	.	TRBJ1-1	16	.	CASSRLPTGLNTEAFF	TGTGCCAGCAGCCGCCTTCCCACAGGGCTGAACACTGAAGCTTTCTTT
TRBV2	TRBD1	TRBJ2-2	15	.	CASCLQGSSNGELFF	TGTGCCAGTTGCTTACAGGGGTCCTCCAACGGGGAGCTGTTTTTT
TRBV27	TRBD1	TRBJ1-6	17	.	CASSFVWGQGASSPLHF	TGTGCCAGCAGTTTCGTTTGGGGGCAGGGGGCGAGTTCACCCCTCCACTTT
TRBV10-3	TRBD2	TRBJ2-3	14	.	CAIRTGTSGDTQYF	TGTGCCATCAGGACCGGGACTAGCGGAGATACGCAGTATTTT
TRBV6-1	.	TRBJ2-7	14	few	CASSEGDRANEQYF	TGTGCCAGCAGTGAAGGTGATAGAGCCAACGAGCAGTACTTC
TRBV7-9	TRBD2	TRBJ2-7	16	.	CASSLGASGSSYEQYF	TGTGCCAGCAGCTTAGGGGCTAGCGGGAGCTCCTACGAGCAGTACTTC
TRBV3-1/TRBV3-2	TRBD1	TRBJ1-2	15	.	CASSRGQEANYGYTF	TGTGCCAGCAGCCGAGGACAGGAAGCTAACTATGGCTACACCTTC
TRBV4-1	.	TRBJ1-2	14	.	CASSPNVEARGYTF	TGCGCCAGCAGCCCCAATGTAGAGGCGAGAGGCTACACCTTC
TRBV11-3	TRBD2	TRBJ2-7	13	once	CASSSGGLYEQYF	TGTGCCAGCAGCTCGGGGGGTCTCTACGAGCAGTACTTC
TRBV5-1	TRBD1	TRBJ1-1	18	.	CASSQTGTGGLGNTEAFF	TGCGCCAGCAGCCAAACAGGGACAGGGGGCCTGGGGAACACTGAAGCTTTCTTT
TRBV3-1/TRBV3-2	.	TRBJ2-5	13	.	CASSPLGGETQYF	TGTGCCAGCAGCCCCTTGGGGGGAGAGACCCAGTACTTC
TRBV10-3	.	TRBJ1-6	14	.	CAISGRAENSPLHF	TGTGCCATCAGTGGGAGGGCGGAAAATTCACCCCTCCACTTT
TRBV20-1	.	TRBJ1-2	11	.	CSAAVGHGYTF	TGCAGTGCTGCGGTCGGCCATGGCTACACCTTC
TRBV19	TRBD1	TRBJ1-1	15	.	CASSTRQGANTEAFF	TGTGCCAGTAGTACTCGACAGGGGGCGAACACTGAAGCTTTCTTT